This T cell receptor (beta chain) was recovered during a study of neurological immune-mediated disorders. Each CDR3 protein gets one entry after TCRdb re-called the 5' RACE reads with MiXCR. The data contain tens of thousands of distinct CDR3 sequences, 4% to 6% of them singletons. Study-wide results and caveats: While HTLV-1-associated myelopathy showed the greatest TCR clonal expansion, multiple sclerosis showed the least, falling below healthy controls. With the multiple sclerosis repertoire cluster, neither clinical nor MRI features showed any association.

V was cut by 0 bases and J by 3 bases, with 11 bases left in between. This CDR3 has 15 residues. The germline V gene encodes CDR1 MNHEY and CDR2 SMNVEV (reference sequence). This clonotype was detected many times. Its specificity is unknown. Specimen: PBMCs. This TCR derives from a woman aged 45-59 years with multiple sclerosis. This chain connects TRBV27 to TRBJ1-1, with D possibly matching TRBD1 (6 bases). DNA of the CDR3: TGTGCCAGCAGTTTATCCTTAAAGGGGGACACTGAAGCTTTCTTT. The encoded protein is CASSLSLKGDTEAFF.